The source of this T cell receptor (beta chain) is a study of CD8 T cells in Susac syndrome. Random hexamers were used to reverse transcribe an amount of roughly 0.45 to 1 ug RNA. An immunoSEQ multiplex PCR generated amplified TCR beta CDR3 products spanning 54 Vbeta and 13 Jbeta. TCRdb re-called the immunoSEQ multiplex PCR reads through MiXCR, storing one row per CDR3 protein. The sample includes about 150,000 distinct CDR3 sequences, 94% of them seen just once. Peripheral blood CD8+ and CD4+ T cells were profiled by TCR beta sequencing. Stable or active relapsing-remitting multiple sclerosis, untreated and meeting revised McDonald criteria, defined the controls. The V gene lost 2 bases and the J gene lost 7 bases, with 21 bases spanning the gap. The CDR3 is 17 amino acids. Germline CDR1 LGHDT, CDR2 YNNKEL (reference sequence).

This TCR came from a human donor with multiple sclerosis. The sequencing input was CD8+ T cells from PBMCs. The chain has TRBV3-1 and TRBJ2-1; a possible D gene is TRBD2 (6 bases). The CDR3 here is CASSQTLGGVSLNEQFF. The CDR3 DNA follows: TGTGCCAGCAGCCAAACCCTGGGCGGGGTTTCGCTTAATGAGCAGTTCTTC.